Presented here are 6 T cell receptor beta chains from one specimen sequenced in a study of T cell changes during pregnancy in multiple sclerosis. Sequencing was performed with immunoSEQ multiplex PCR; in TCRdb, only in-frame clones are kept and a portion is missing. The table lists tens of thousands of clones, about 91% of them singletons. The material was peripheral blood, obtained in the first trimester of pregnancy. Receptors were obtained from a female donor with multiple sclerosis, enrolled in a pregnancy study.

The rearrangement links TRBV5-1 to TRBJ2-5; 7 bases fit TRBD1. CDR3 length equals 15 residues. V shed 2 bases, J shed 2 bases, and the junction held 6 bases outside the gene matches. Germline V gene lookup returns CDR1 SGHRS and CDR2 YFSETQ. The chain's CDR3 is CASSFRGGRQETQYF. The CDR3 bases are TGCGCCAGCAGCTTTAGAGGGGGCCGTCAAGAGACCCAGTACTTC.

In DNA, the CDR3 is TGTGCCAGCAGCCCGGGACACATGGGAACAGATACGCAGTATTTT. The encoded protein is CASSPGHMGTDTQYF. The J gene is TRBJ2-3, the V gene TRBV5-8, with a tentative D call TRBD1 (6 bases). CDR3 length: 15 residues. Trimming cost V 4 bases and J 3 bases, with 15 bases left between them. Germline V gene sequence: CDR1 SGHTS, CDR2 YDEGEE.

The chain has TRBV7-3 and TRBJ2-7; D not certain. With 1 base removed from V and 0 bases from J, the gap between germline ends came to 7 bases. Germline values: CDR1 SGHTA, CDR2 FQGTGA. This CDR3 spans 14 amino acids. The CDR3: CASSLILVSYEQYF. The CDR3 nucleotides read TGTGCCAGCAGCTTAATTTTAGTCTCCTACGAGCAGTACTTC. The full variable domain, with the rest looked up from reference TRBV7-3 and TRBJ2-7, is GAGVSQTPSNKVTEKGKYVELRCDPISGHTALYWYRQSLGQGPEFLIYFQGTGAADDSGLPNDRFFAVRPEGSVSTLKIQRTERGDSAVYLCASSLILVSYEQYFGPGTRLTVT.

The chain recombines TRBV11-2 with TRBJ2-5, with TRBD1 matching 8 bases. J gave up 5 bases and V 3 bases, and 17 bases lay outside the gene matches. Germline V lookup: CDR1 SGHAT, CDR2 FQNNGV. The CDR3 is 18 amino acids. CDR3 DNA: TGTGCCAGCAGCTTGGAGTCCCGGGACAGGTCAGAGTGGGAGACCCAGTACTTC. Translation: CASSLESRDRSEWETQYF.

This chain joins TRBV6-1 and TRBJ1-3; D ambiguous. CDR1 is MNHNS and CDR2 is SASEGT in the germline V gene. Trimming stripped 4 bases from V and 2 bases from J, with 12 bases between. The CDR3 length is 15 residues. CDR3 sequence: CASSVETLAGNTIYF. CDR3 nucleotide sequence: TGTGCCAGCAGTGTCGAGACACTCGCTGGAAACACCATATATTTT.

This clone was recorded only once. V usage is TRBV9 and J usage is TRBJ2-3; 14 bases map to TRBD2. The CDR3 loop spans 16 amino acids. The germline CDR1 and CDR2 sequences are SGDLS and YYNGEE. V was clipped by 2 bases and J by 8 bases; unmatched bases: 7. The CDR3: CASSVGTSGRSFTQYF. The CDR3 DNA reads as TGTGCCAGCAGCGTGGGGACTAGCGGGAGAAGCTTTACGCAGTATTTT.